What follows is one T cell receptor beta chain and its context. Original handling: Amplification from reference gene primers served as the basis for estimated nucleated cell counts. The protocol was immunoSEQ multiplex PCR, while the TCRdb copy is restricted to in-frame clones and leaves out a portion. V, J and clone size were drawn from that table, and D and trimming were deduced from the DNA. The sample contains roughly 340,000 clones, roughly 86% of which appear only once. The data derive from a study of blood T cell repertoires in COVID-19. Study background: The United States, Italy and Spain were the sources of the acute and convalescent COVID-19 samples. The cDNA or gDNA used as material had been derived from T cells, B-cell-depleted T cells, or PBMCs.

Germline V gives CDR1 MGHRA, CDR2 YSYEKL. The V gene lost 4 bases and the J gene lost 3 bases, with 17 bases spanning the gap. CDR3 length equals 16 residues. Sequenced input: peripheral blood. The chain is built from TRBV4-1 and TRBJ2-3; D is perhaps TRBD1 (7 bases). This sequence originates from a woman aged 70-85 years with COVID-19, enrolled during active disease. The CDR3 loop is CASSRYSRGATDTQYF. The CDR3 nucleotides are TGCGCCAGCAGCCGATATAGCAGGGGGGCGACAGATACGCAGTATTTT.